The 26 T cell receptor beta chains in this list originate from one sample, sequenced in a study of T cell responses to AZD1222 COVID-19 vaccine. The protocol was immunoSEQ multiplex PCR, while the TCRdb copy is restricted to in-frame clones and leaves out a portion. The repertoire consists of some 120,000 clones, with about nine tenths occurring once and the leading ten covering approximately 7.5%. The specimen comprised peripheral blood, sampled on day 0 of AZD1222 vaccination. The receptors originated from an adult in good health.

This clone was seen once. V is TRBV7-2 and J is TRBJ1-4; D is unclear. V lost 5 bases, J lost 3 bases, and 16 bases lay in between. CDR1 and CDR2 from the germline V gene are SGHTA and FQGNSA. The CDR3 runs 16 residues. Here the CDR3 reads CASSPWAGKANEKLFF. The CDR3 nucleotides are TGTGCCAGCAGCCCTTGGGCGGGGAAGGCTAATGAAAAACTGTTTTTT.

This chain links TRBV6-5 with TRBJ2-7; maybe TRBD1 (6 bases). Trimming stripped 0 bases from V and 6 bases from J, with 12 bases between. Germline values: CDR1 MNHEY, CDR2 SVGAGI. The CDR3 is made up of 14 amino acids. The CDR3: CASSYSTGVSEQYF. CDR3 DNA: TGTGCCAGCAGTTACTCGACAGGCGTTTCCGAGCAGTACTTC.

In the case of this clone: Distinct nucleotide sequences in the sample also encode this CDR3. The chain employs TRBV20-1 and TRBJ2-1; TRBD1 is a possible D gene (5 bases). This CDR3 spans 11 amino acids. The germline V and J ends were trimmed by 1 base and 10 bases, with 8 bases remaining between them. Germline CDR1 and CDR2: DFQATT and SNEGSKA (reference sequence). In nucleotides, the CDR3 is TGCAGTGCTAGAGCAGGGCGGGAGCAGTTCTTC. This gives the protein CSARAGREQFF.

This clone was detected only once. The rearrangement links TRBV10-1 to TRBJ2-3; tentative D call: TRBD1 (5 bases). Trimming cost V 1 base and J 3 bases, with 11 bases left between them. This CDR3 is 15 amino acids long. Germline assignment: CDR1 WNHNN and CDR2 SYGVQD (reference sequence). The CDR3 region has the DNA TGCGCCAGCAGTGAGTTCAGGGTCACGACAGATACGCAGTATTTT. Translation gives CASSEFRVTTDTQYF.

CDR3 residues: CASSLEGLAGGHEQYF. As DNA, the CDR3 is TGTGCCAGCAGCTTGGAGGGACTAGCGGGAGGGCACGAGCAGTACTTC. This chain joins TRBV5-4 and TRBJ2-7; 16 nucleotides match TRBD2. CDR3 length: 16 amino acids. Germline-derived CDR1 and CDR2 are SGHNT and YYREEE (reference sequence). Losses at the gene ends were 0 bases for V and 5 bases for J; bases not matched to a gene: 2.

In DNA, the CDR3 is TGTGCCAGCAGCCCCCTCCTCAGGGCAGCTGGGGCCAACGTCCTGACTTTC. Protein sequence: CASSPLLRAAGANVLTF. V gene TRBV9 combines with J gene TRBJ2-6; D possibly corresponds to TRBD1 (5 bases). The CDR3 extends over 17 amino acids. Trimming removed 4 bases from V and 2 bases from J, with 16 bases in between. The germline V gene has CDR1 SGDLS and CDR2 YYNGEE.

The V and J genes are TRBV25-1 and TRBJ2-3; 8 bases map to TRBD1. Germline V gives CDR1 MGHDK, CDR2 SYGVNS. J lost 0 bases, V lost 6 bases, and 2 bases had no gene match. The CDR3 extends over 14 amino acids. Here the CDR3 reads CASSWTGSTDTQYF. For the CDR3, the DNA is TGTGCCAGCAGCTGGACAGGGAGCACAGATACGCAGTATTTT.

This chain joins TRBV4-1 and TRBJ1-5; D unclear. Germline assignment: CDR1 MGHRA and CDR2 YSYEKL. Trimming stripped 1 base from V and 5 bases from J, with 6 bases between. This CDR3 has 13 residues. The CDR3 region has the DNA TGCGCCAGCAGCCAAGCGGGTTATCAGCCCCAGCATTTT. Amino acids: CASSQAGYQPQHF.

This clone was observed a handful of times. This chain joins TRBV30 and TRBJ1-5, with no clear D. The CDR3 consists of 12 residues. Germline-derived CDR1 and CDR2 are GTSNPN and SVGIG (reference sequence). V lost 3 bases and J 3 bases, leaving 6 bases between the germline ends. The CDR3 here is CAWRKLNQPQHF. Here the CDR3 DNA reads TGTGCCTGGAGGAAGCTCAATCAGCCCCAGCATTTT.

J is TRBJ2-1 and V is TRBV6-5; the match to TRBD1 covers 9 bases. CDR3 length: 15 residues. Unmatched junction bases numbered 11, after V lost 6 bases and J lost 8 bases. In germline, CDR1 is MNHEY, CDR2 SVGAGI. CDR3 loop: CASSPRDRDLDEQFF. CDR3 bases: TGTGCCAGCAGCCCCCGGGACAGGGATTTGGATGAGCAGTTCTTC.

The chain combines TRBV10-3 with TRBJ1-2; possibly TRBD1 for D (6 bases). This CDR3 contains 14 residues. V was pared by 0 bases and J by 4 bases, with 9 bases between. CDR1 and CDR2 from the germline V gene are ENHRY and SYGVKD. CDR3 sequence reads: CAISESQGAYGYTF. CDR3 DNA sequence: TGTGCCATCAGTGAGTCACAGGGAGCCTATGGCTACACCTTC.

As to this clone: The germline gene is not matched at one end of the junction; a read error may be the cause. The CDR3 spells CASSSDRGRIETFF. In DNA, the CDR3 is TGTGCCAGCAGCAGTGACAGGGGGCGAATTGAAACTTTCTTT. This chain links TRBV7-9 with TRBJ1-1; 10 nucleotides match TRBD1. Germline V CDR1 and CDR2: SEHNR, FQNEAQ (reference sequence). This CDR3 region has 14 residues.

V gene TRBV9 combines with J gene TRBJ2-2; D gene unclear. V was trimmed by 0 bases and J by 8 bases, leaving 14 bases between them. Germline V gene data show CDR1 as SGDLS and CDR2 as YYNGEE. The CDR3 is 15 amino acids. The chain's CDR3 is CASSVGSRAWGELFF. The CDR3 bases are TGTGCCAGCAGCGTAGGCAGCCGGGCCTGGGGGGAGCTGTTTTTT.

This rearrangement joins TRBV9 to TRBJ2-7; D is unresolved. This CDR3 spans 14 amino acids. V was pared by 1 base and J by 2 bases, with 10 bases between. Germline CDR1 is SGDLS and CDR2 is YYNGEE. CDR3 in DNA: TGTGCCAGCAGCGTAACGGGCGACCCCTACGAGCAGTACTTC. This sequence encodes CASSVTGDPYEQYF. Full variable domain (rest looked up from reference TRBV9 and TRBJ2-7): DSGVTQTPKHLITATGQRVTLRCSPRSGDLSVYWYQQSLDQGLQFLIQYYNGEERAKGNILERFSAQQFPDLHSELNLSSLELGDSALYFCASSVTGDPYEQYFGPGTRLTVT.

In its sample, this clone was seen once. V usage is TRBV27 and J usage is TRBJ2-5; D might be TRBD1 (5 bases). Germline CDR1 reads MNHEY; CDR2 reads SMNVEV (reference sequence). V was pared by 6 bases and J by 5 bases, with 13 bases between. This CDR3 contains 13 residues. This CDR3 reads CASRLAGSETQYF. CDR3 nucleotides: TGTGCCAGCAGATTAGCAGGGTCGGAGACCCAGTACTTC.

The chain uses TRBV27 and TRBJ2-1; 8 positions match TRBD2. The CDR3 contains 15 residues. Losses at the gene ends were 2 bases for V and 3 bases for J; bases not matched to a gene: 3. Germline V lookup: CDR1 MNHEY, CDR2 SMNVEV (reference sequence). The CDR3 bases are TGTGCCAGCAGTTTAAAAGCGGGAGTCTACAATGAGCAGTTCTTC. Translating it yields CASSLKAGVYNEQFF.

This clone was recorded once. The J gene is TRBJ2-1, the V gene TRBV19; D unclear. This CDR3 has 14 amino acids. The ends were cut back, 6 bases at V and 2 bases at J, with 11 bases in the middle. The V gene's germline CDR1 is LNHDA and CDR2 SQIVND (reference sequence). CDR3 bases: TGTGCCAGTAGGGCTTCATCTGCCTACAATGAGCAGTTCTTC. Translation gives CASRASSAYNEQFF.

Concerning this clone itself: This same CDR3 is encoded by further DNA sequences in the sample. The rearrangement uses TRBV29-1 and TRBJ2-2; 9 nucleotides align to TRBD1. This CDR3 has 14 amino acids. With 4 bases clipped from V and 3 bases from J, the junction kept 3 bases outside the gene matches. The germline gives CDR1 SQVTM, CDR2 ANQGSEA. CDR3 sequence (DNA): TGCAGCGTTGCCGGGACAGGGTACACCGGGGAGCTGTTTTTT. This encodes CSVAGTGYTGELFF.

The chain recombines TRBV5-6 with TRBJ1-1; the D is unclear. The CDR3 is made up of 13 amino acids. V was clipped by 2 bases and J by 1 base, with 6 bases between them. The germline CDR1 and CDR2 sequences are SGHDT and YYEEEE. The CDR3 protein is CASSFPTNTEAFF. The CDR3 region has the DNA TGTGCCAGCAGCTTTCCAACGAACACTGAAGCTTTCTTT.

DNA of the CDR3: TGTGCCAGCAGTTACTCTGCAGGGCCGGGTGAAAAACTGTTTTTT. Translation: CASSYSAGPGEKLFF. This sequence joins TRBV6-5 and TRBJ1-4, with D perhaps TRBD1 (5 bases). CDR1 is MNHEY, CDR2 SVGAGI, per germline. V lost 0 bases and J 7 bases, leaving 12 bases between the germline ends. This CDR3 is 15 amino acids long.

This chain links TRBV27 with TRBJ2-7; 9 positions agree with TRBD2. The CDR3 totals 18 residues. The V gene end was trimmed by 5 bases and the J gene end by 2 bases; junction bases not matched to a gene: 16. Germline V gene data show CDR1 as MNHEY and CDR2 as SMNVEV (reference sequence). The CDR3 bases are TGTGCCAGCAGTCCGCCGGGGGAGAGCGGGAGGTCCCCCTACGAGCAGTACTTC. This sequence encodes CASSPPGESGRSPYEQYF.

This chain uses TRBV11-2 with TRBJ2-7; no definite D call. The CDR3 loop spans 12 amino acids. CDR1 and CDR2 from the germline V gene are SGHAT and FQNNGV. Trimming shortened V by 5 bases and J by 6 bases, and 11 bases separated the two germline ends. The CDR3 loop reads CASSPSQGEQYF. DNA of the CDR3: TGTGCCAGCAGCCCGTCTCAAGGCGAGCAGTACTTC.

The CDR3 DNA sequence: TGTGCCAGTAGTATAGATCCGGGGCCCCAGCATTTT. Protein product: CASSIDPGPQHF. The rearrangement joins TRBV19 to TRBJ1-5; D not certain. The germline V gene encodes CDR1 LNHDA and CDR2 SQIVND (reference sequence). The CDR3 is 12 amino acids. V lost 0 bases to trimming and J lost 9 bases, with 6 bases between them.

J is TRBJ2-5 and V is TRBV5-8, with 7 positions matching TRBD1. The V gene end was trimmed by 2 bases and the J gene end by 6 bases; junction bases not matched to a gene: 7. Germline V gives CDR1 SGHTS, CDR2 YDEGEE. The CDR3 consists of 14 residues. The DNA of the CDR3 is TGTGCCAGCAGCTTCTCACAGGGGTGGCAGACCCAGTACTTC. It encodes CASSFSQGWQTQYF.

The chain carries TRBV23-1 and TRBJ1-1; D possibly corresponds to TRBD1 (5 bases). TRBV23-1 is annotated as an ORF whose role is uncertain. The CDR3 contains 14 residues. Trimming removed 10 bases from V and 5 bases from J, with 20 bases in between. The CDR3 DNA follows: TGCGCCACGCCTTCGGGGGGGAGGACGACTGAAGCTTTCTTT. Amino acids: CATPSGGRTTEAFF.

The chain carries TRBV28 and TRBJ1-1, with D unclear. Trimming shortened V by 5 bases and J by 4 bases, and 17 bases separated the two germline ends. The CDR3 runs to 15 residues. The germline gives CDR1 MDHEN, CDR2 SYDVKM. The CDR3 sequence is CASSPPWGGATEAFF. In DNA form, the CDR3 reads TGTGCCAGCAGTCCCCCTTGGGGAGGCGCCACTGAAGCTTTCTTT. Filled out from reference TRBV28 and TRBJ1-1, the complete variable domain reads DVKVTQSSRYLVKRTGEKVFLECVQDMDHENMFWYRQDPGLGLRLIYFSYDVKMKEKGDIPEGYSVSREKKERFSLILESASTNQTSMYLCASSPPWGGATEAFFGQGTRLTVV.